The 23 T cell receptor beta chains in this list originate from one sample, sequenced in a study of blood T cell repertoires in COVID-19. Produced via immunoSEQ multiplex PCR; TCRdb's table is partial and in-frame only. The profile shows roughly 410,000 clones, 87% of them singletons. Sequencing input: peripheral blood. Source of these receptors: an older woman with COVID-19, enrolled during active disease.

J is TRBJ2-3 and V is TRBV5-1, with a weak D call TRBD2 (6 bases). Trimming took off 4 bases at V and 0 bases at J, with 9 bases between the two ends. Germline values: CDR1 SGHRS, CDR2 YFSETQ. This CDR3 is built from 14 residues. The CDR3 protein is CASSLLASTDTQYF. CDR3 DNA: TGCGCCAGCAGCCTACTAGCTAGCACAGATACGCAGTATTTT. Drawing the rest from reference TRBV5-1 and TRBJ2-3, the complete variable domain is KAGVTQTPRYLIKTRGQQVTLSCSPISGHRSVSWYQQTPGQGLQFLFEYFSETQRNKGNFPGRFSGRQFSNSRSEMNVSTLELGDSALYLCASSLLASTDTQYFGPGTRLTVL.

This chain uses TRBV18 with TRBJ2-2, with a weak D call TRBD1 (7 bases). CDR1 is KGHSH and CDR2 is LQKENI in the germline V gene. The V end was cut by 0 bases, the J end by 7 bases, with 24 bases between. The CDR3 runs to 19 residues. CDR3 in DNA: TGTGCCAGCTCACCACCGTCAACAGTGACAGGGAGGATCGGCGGGGAGCTGTTTTTT. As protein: CASSPPSTVTGRIGGELFF.

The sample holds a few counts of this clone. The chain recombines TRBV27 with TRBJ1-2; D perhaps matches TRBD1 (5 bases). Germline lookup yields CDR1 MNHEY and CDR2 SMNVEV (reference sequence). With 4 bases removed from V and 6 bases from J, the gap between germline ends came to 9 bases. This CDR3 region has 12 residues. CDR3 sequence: CASSSPTDGYTF. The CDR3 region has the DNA TGTGCCAGCAGTTCCCCGACAGATGGCTACACCTTC.

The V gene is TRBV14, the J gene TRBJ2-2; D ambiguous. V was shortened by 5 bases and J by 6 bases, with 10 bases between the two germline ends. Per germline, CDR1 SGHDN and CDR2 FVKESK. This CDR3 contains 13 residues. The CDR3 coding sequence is TGTGCCAGCAGCTCTGATCTATCCGGGGAGCTGTTTTTT. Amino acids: CASSSDLSGELFF.

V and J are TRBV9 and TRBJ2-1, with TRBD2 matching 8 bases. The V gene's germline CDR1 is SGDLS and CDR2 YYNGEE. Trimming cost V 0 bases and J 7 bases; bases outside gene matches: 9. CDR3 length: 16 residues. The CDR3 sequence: CASSVVGPGGRNEQFF. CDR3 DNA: TGTGCCAGCAGCGTAGTAGGTCCGGGGGGGCGGAATGAGCAGTTCTTC.

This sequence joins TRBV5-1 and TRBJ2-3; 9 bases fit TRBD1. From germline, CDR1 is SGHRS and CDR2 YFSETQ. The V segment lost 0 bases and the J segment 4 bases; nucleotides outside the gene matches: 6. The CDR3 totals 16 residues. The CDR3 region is CASSLEGQGPADTQYF. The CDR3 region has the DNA TGCGCCAGCAGCTTGGAGGGACAGGGCCCCGCAGATACGCAGTATTTT. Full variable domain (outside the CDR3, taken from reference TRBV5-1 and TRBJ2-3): KAGVTQTPRYLIKTRGQQVTLSCSPISGHRSVSWYQQTPGQGLQFLFEYFSETQRNKGNFPGRFSGRQFSNSRSEMNVSTLELGDSALYLCASSLEGQGPADTQYFGPGTRLTVL.

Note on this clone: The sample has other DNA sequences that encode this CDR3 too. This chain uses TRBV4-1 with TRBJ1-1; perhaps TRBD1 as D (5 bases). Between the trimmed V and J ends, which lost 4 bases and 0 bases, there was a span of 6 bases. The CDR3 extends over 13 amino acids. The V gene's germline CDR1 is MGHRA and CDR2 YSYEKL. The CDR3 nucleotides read TGCGCCAGCAGCCGACAGCTGAACACTGAAGCTTTCTTT. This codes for CASSRQLNTEAFF.

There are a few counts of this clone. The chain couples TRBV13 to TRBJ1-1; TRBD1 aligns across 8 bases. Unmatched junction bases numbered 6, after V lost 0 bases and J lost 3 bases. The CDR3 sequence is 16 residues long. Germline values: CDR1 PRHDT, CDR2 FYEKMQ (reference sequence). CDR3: CASSLGFAQGDTEAFF. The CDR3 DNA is TGTGCCAGCAGCTTAGGGTTTGCACAGGGGGACACTGAAGCTTTCTTT.

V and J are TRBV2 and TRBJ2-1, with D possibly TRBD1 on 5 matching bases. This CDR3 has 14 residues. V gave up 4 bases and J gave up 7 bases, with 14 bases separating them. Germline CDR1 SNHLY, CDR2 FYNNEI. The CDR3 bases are TGTGCCAGCAGTGGGCAGGGTTTGGGAAATGAGCAGTTCTTC. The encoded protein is CASSGQGLGNEQFF.

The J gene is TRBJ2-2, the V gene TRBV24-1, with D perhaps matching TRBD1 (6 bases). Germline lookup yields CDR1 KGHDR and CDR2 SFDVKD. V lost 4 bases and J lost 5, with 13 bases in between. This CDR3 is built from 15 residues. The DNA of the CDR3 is TGTGCCACCAGTGACCCTGGACAGTTTACCGGGGAGCTGTTTTTT. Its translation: CATSDPGQFTGELFF.

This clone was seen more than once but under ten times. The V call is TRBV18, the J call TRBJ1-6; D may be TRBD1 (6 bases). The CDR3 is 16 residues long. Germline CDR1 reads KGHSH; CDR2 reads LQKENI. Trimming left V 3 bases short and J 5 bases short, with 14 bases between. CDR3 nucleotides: TGTGCCAGCTCACCCCCCTCACAGGGCAATAATTCACCCCTCCACTTT. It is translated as CASSPPSQGNNSPLHF.

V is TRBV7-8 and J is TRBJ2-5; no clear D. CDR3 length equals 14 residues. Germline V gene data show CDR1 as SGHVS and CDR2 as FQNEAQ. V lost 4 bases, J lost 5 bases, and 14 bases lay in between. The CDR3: CASSSRGPAETQYF. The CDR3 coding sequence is TGTGCCAGCAGCTCCCGTGGGCCAGCCGAGACCCAGTACTTC. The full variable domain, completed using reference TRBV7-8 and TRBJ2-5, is GAGVSQSPRYKVAKRGQDVALRCDPISGHVSLFWYQQALGQGPEFLTYFQNEAQLDKSGLPSDRFFAERPEGSVSTLKIQRTQQEDSAVYLCASSSRGPAETQYFGPGTRLLVL.

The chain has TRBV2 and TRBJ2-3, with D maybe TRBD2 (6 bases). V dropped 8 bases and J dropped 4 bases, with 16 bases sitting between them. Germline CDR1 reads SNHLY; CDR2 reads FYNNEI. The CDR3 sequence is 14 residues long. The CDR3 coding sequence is TGTGCCAGCCCCCCTGTCCGGGAGCCAGATACGCAGTATTTT. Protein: CASPPVREPDTQYF. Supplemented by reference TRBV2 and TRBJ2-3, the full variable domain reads EPEVTQTPSHQVTQMGQEVILRCVPISNHLYFYWYRQILGQKVEFLVSFYNNEISEKSEIFDDQFSVERPDGSNFTLKIRSTKLEDSAMYFCASPPVREPDTQYFGPGTRLTVL.

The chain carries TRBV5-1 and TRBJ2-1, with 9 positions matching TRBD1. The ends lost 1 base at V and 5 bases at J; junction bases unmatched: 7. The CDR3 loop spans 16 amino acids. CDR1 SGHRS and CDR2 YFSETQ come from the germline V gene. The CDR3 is CASSLYLGQGNNEQFF. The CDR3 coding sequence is TGCGCCAGCAGCTTGTATTTGGGACAGGGAAACAATGAGCAGTTCTTC.

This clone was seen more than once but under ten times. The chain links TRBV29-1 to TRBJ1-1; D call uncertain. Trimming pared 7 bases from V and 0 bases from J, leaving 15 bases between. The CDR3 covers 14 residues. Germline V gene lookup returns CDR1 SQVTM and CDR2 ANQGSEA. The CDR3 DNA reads TGCAGCGCCCTCGGGAATACTATGAACACTGAAGCTTTCTTT. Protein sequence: CSALGNTMNTEAFF. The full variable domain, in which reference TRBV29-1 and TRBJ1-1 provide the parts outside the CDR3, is SAVISQKPSRDICQRGTSLTIQCQVDSQVTMMFWYRQQPGQSLTLIATANQGSEATYESGFVIDKFPISRPNLTFSTLTVSNMSPEDSSIYLCSALGNTMNTEAFFGQGTRLTVV.

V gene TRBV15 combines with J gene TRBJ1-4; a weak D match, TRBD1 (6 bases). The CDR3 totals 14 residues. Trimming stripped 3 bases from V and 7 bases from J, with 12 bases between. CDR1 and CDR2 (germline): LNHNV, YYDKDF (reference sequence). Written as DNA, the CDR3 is TGTGCCACCAGCAGGACCTGGACAGCTGAAAAACTGTTTTTT. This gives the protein CATSRTWTAEKLFF.

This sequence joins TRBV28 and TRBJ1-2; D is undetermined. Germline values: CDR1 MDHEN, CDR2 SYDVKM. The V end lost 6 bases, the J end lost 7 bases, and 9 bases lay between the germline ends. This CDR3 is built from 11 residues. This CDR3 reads CASRLLIGYTF. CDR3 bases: TGTGCCAGCAGACTGCTTATTGGCTACACCTTC.

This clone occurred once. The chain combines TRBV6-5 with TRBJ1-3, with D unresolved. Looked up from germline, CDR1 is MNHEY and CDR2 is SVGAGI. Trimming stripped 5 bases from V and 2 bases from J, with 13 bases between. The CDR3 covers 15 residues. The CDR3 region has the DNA TGTGCCAGCAGTAGCCCGGGTGAGGCTGGAAACACCATATATTTT. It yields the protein CASSSPGEAGNTIYF.

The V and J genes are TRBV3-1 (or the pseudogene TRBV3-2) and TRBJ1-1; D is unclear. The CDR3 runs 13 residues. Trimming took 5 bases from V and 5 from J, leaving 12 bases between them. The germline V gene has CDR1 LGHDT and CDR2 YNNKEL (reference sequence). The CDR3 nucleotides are TGTGCCAGCAGCTCTCTGACTCGGACTGAAGCTTTCTTT. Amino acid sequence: CASSSLTRTEAFF.

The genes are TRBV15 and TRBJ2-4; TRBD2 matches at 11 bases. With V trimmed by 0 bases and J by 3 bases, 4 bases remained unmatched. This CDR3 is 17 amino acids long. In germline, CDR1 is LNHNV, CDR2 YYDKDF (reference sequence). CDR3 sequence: CATSRDPTSGGKNIQYF. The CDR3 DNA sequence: TGTGCCACCAGCAGAGATCCCACTAGCGGGGGCAAAAACATTCAGTACTTC.

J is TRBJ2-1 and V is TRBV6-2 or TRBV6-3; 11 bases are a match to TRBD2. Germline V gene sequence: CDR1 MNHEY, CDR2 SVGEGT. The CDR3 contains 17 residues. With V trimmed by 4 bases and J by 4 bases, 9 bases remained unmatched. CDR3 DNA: TGTGCCAGCAGTTCCCTTGTGGGACTAGCGGTATACAATGAGCAGTTCTTC. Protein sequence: CASSSLVGLAVYNEQFF.

In nucleotides, the CDR3 is TGTGCCATCATGACTGGACAGGCGAACACTGAAGCTTTCTTT. Amino acid sequence: CAIMTGQANTEAFF. The genes are TRBV7-9 and TRBJ1-1; 7 bases are a match to TRBD1. Losses at the gene ends were 10 bases for V and 1 base for J; bases not matched to a gene: 9. The CDR3 covers 14 residues. The germline V gene has CDR1 SEHNR and CDR2 FQNEAQ (reference sequence). The full variable domain, completed using reference TRBV7-9 and TRBJ1-1, is DTGVSQNPRHKITKRGQNVTFRCDPISEHNRLYWYRQTLGQGPEFLTYFQNEAQLEKSRLLSDRFSAERPKGSFSTLEIQRTEQGDSAMYLCAIMTGQANTEAFFGQGTRLTVV.

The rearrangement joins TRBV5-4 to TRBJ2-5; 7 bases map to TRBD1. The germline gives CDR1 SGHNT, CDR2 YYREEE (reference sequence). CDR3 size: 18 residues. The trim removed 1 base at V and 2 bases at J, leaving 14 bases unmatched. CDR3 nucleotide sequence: TGTGCCAGCAGCTTGAAGGGGGCAGGGACCCTAGTACAAGAGACCCAGTACTTC. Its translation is CASSLKGAGTLVQETQYF.